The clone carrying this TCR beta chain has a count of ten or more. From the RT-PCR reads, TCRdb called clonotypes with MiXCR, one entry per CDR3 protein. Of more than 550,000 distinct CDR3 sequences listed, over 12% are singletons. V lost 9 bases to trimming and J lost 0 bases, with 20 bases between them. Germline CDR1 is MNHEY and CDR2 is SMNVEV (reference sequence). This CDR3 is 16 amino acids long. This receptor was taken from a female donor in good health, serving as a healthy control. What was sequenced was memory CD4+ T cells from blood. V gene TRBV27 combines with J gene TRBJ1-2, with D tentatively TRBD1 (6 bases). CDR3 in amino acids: CARAEVGALANYGYTF. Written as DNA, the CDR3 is TGTGCCAGGGCAGAGGTGGGGGCGTTGGCTAACTATGGCTACACCTTC.